The next 12 T cell receptor beta chains were all read from a single sample in a study of blood T cell repertoires in COVID-19. Repertoires were generated with immunoSEQ multiplex PCR, while TCRdb's copy carries only in-frame clones and drops some. The data hold 110,000 to 150,000 clones, with around nine tenths observed a single time. The sample consisted of peripheral blood. The receptor source for this set is a human donor in a cohort sampled during active COVID-19.

The rearrangement joins TRBV2 to TRBJ2-3; no firm D call. Trimming removed 8 bases at V and 0 bases at J, with 12 bases between. Germline assignment: CDR1 SNHLY and CDR2 FYNNEI. This CDR3 is 14 amino acids long. This CDR3 is CASLKAPSTDTQYF. In nucleotides, the CDR3 is TGTGCCAGCCTAAAAGCGCCAAGCACAGATACGCAGTATTTT.

The chain has TRBV2 and TRBJ2-1, with TRBD1 matching 9 bases. This CDR3 is built from 15 residues. The trim removed 6 bases at V and 1 base at J, leaving 4 bases unmatched. Germline V CDR1 and CDR2: SNHLY, FYNNEI. This CDR3 is CASSLGTGSYNEQFF. CDR3 sequence (DNA): TGTGCCAGCAGCCTCGGGACAGGGTCCTACAATGAGCAGTTCTTC.

This clone is judged medium-sized. The chain uses TRBV6-1 and TRBJ2-7; a possible D gene is TRBD2 (5 bases). Germline CDR1 is MNHNS and CDR2 is SASEGT. The CDR3 consists of 14 residues. Trimming removed 3 bases at V and 2 bases at J, with 11 bases between. The CDR3 is CASSDEGPTYEQYF. CDR3 DNA sequence: TGTGCCAGCAGTGACGAGGGTCCTACCTACGAGCAGTACTTC.

The chain has TRBV6-6 and TRBJ1-4; TRBD1 matches 11 bases. CDR1 and CDR2 (germline): MNHNY, SVGAGI (reference sequence). This CDR3 has 14 residues. V was pared by 5 bases and J by 8 bases, with 4 bases of the junction left unmatched. This CDR3 reads CASSGQGADEKLFF. CDR3 nucleotides: TGTGCCAGCAGTGGACAGGGGGCGGACGAAAAACTGTTTTTT.

The chain uses TRBV29-1 and TRBJ2-1, with 7 bases aligning to TRBD1. CDR3 length: 14 amino acids. Trimming cost V 3 bases and J 7 bases; bases outside gene matches: 9. Germline V gives CDR1 SQVTM, CDR2 ANQGSEA. Here the CDR3 reads CSVDLTGTKNEQFF. Written as DNA, the CDR3 is TGCAGCGTTGACTTGACAGGGACGAAAAATGAGCAGTTCTTC.

The CDR3 here is CASSPDRSTNEKLFF. CDR3 bases: TGTGCCAGCAGTCCTGACAGATCAACTAATGAAAAACTGTTTTTT. The chain couples TRBV28 to TRBJ1-4, with a weak D call TRBD1 (5 bases). Germline lookup yields CDR1 MDHEN and CDR2 SYDVKM. The CDR3 is made up of 15 amino acids. Trimming took off 5 bases at V and 0 bases at J, with 10 bases between the two ends. Looking up the rest from reference TRBV28 and TRBJ1-4 gives the full variable domain: DVKVTQSSRYLVKRTGEKVFLECVQDMDHENMFWYRQDPGLGLRLIYFSYDVKMKEKGDIPEGYSVSREKKERFSLILESASTNQTSMYLCASSPDRSTNEKLFFGSGTQLSVL.

This rearrangement joins TRBV29-1 to TRBJ2-1; possible D gene TRBD1, 6 bases. Trimming removed 7 bases at V and 9 bases at J, with 13 bases between. Germline V gene data show CDR1 as SQVTM and CDR2 as ANQGSEA. The CDR3 runs to 11 residues. The CDR3, as DNA: TGCAGCGGTGAGACAGGTGGTGAGCAGTTCTTC. Translating gives CSGETGGEQFF.

The chain links TRBV14 to TRBJ2-1, with 8 bases that match TRBD2. There are 15 residues in the CDR3. Losses at the gene ends were 4 bases for V and 6 bases for J; bases not matched to a gene: 8. Germline V gene data show CDR1 as SGHDN and CDR2 as FVKESK. CDR3 residues: CASSLMGLGFNEQFF. In DNA, the CDR3 is TGTGCCAGCAGCCTAATGGGACTAGGTTTCAATGAGCAGTTCTTC.

Only a few counts were recorded for this clone. This rearrangement joins TRBV2 to TRBJ2-1, with TRBD2 as a possible D gene (6 bases). V lost 7 bases, J lost 1 base, and 20 bases lay in between. Germline CDR1 reads SNHLY; CDR2 reads FYNNEI. The CDR3 totals 17 residues. As DNA, the CDR3 is TGTGCCAGCAACCCCGGGACTCCGTTAGGGTCCTACAATGAGCAGTTCTTC. Translation: CASNPGTPLGSYNEQFF.

The chain has TRBV28 and TRBJ2-7; possibly TRBD2 for D (6 bases). Trimming shortened V by 5 bases and J by 5 bases, and 16 bases separated the two germline ends. There are 14 residues in the CDR3. Germline CDR1 and CDR2: MDHEN and SYDVKM. The DNA of the CDR3 is TGTGCCAGCAGTCACGGGGCGGGGAGAGACGAGCAGTACTTC. Translated, it gives CASSHGAGRDEQYF.

V and J are TRBV11-2 and TRBJ2-2; D possibly corresponds to TRBD2 (5 bases). The CDR3 contains 17 residues. Germline V gene sequence: CDR1 SGHAT, CDR2 FQNNGV. Trimming shortened V by 0 bases and J by 7 bases, and 18 bases separated the two germline ends. The CDR3 DNA is TGTGCCAGCAGCTTAGATCCCGAGAGGGTAGAAGTCGGGGAGCTGTTTTTT. Protein sequence: CASSLDPERVEVGELFF.

This clone was seen a few times. V is TRBV25-1 and J is TRBJ1-1, with TRBD1 matching 7 bases. The CDR3 covers 13 residues. Looked up from germline, CDR1 is MGHDK and CDR2 is SYGVNS. J lost 1 base, V lost 7 bases, and 3 bases had no gene match. CDR3: CASTRQGNTEAFF. The DNA for the CDR3 is TGTGCCAGCACCAGACAGGGGAACACTGAAGCTTTCTTT.